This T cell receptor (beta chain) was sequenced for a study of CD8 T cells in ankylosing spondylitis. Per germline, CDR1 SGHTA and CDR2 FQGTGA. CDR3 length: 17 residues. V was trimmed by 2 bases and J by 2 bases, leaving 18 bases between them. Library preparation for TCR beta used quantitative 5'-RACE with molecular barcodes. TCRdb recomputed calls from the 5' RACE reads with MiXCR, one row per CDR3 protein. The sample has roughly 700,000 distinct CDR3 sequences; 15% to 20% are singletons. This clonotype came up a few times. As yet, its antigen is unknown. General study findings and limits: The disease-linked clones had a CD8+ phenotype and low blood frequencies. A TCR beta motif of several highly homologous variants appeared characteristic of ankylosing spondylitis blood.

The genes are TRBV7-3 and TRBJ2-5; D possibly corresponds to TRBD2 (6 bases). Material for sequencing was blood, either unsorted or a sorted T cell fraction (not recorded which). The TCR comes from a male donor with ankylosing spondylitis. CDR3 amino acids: CASSLGRGGGEQETQYF. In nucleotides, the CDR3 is TGTGCCAGCAGCTTAGGGCGGGGTGGCGGGGAACAAGAGACCCAGTACTTC.